The 4 T cell receptor beta chains below were found in one sample sequenced in a study of T-cell memory formation after mild COVID-19. Via MiXCR, TCRdb re-called the 5' RACE reads, giving one row per CDR3 protein. The top ten clones hold approximately 13% of a sample with 470,000 or so distinct CDR3 sequences, approximately 25% of them seen once. Sequencing was performed on PBMCs or a T cell subset sorted from them (not recorded which). Source of these receptors: an adult woman who had mild COVID-19 (a few samples of this study predate the infection). Cell type and time point are not known.

This clonotype was seen a few times. V and J are TRBV20-1 and TRBJ1-4; D gene unclear. Germline values: CDR1 DFQATT, CDR2 SNEGSKA (reference sequence). The V end lost 0 bases, the J end lost 4 bases, and 9 bases lay between the germline ends. The CDR3 spans 14 residues. Written as DNA, the CDR3 is TGCAGTGCTAGAGATCACGGGGTTAATGAAAAACTGTTTTTT. This gives the protein CSARDHGVNEKLFF.

This clonotype was seen a few times. The V call is TRBV6-2 or TRBV6-3, the J call TRBJ2-3; 9 bases fit TRBD2. Germline assignment: CDR1 MNHEY and CDR2 SVGEGT. V shed 2 bases and J 6 bases; nucleotides not matched to a gene: 15. This CDR3 has 18 amino acids. As DNA, the CDR3 is TGTGCCAGCAGTTACCCCATAGCGGGAGTCGTTGAAGGGGATACGCAGTATTTT. Amino acid sequence: CASSYPIAGVVEGDTQYF.

This clonotype was observed many times. CDR3 amino acids: CASSLGTGVSYNEQFF. In DNA form, the CDR3 reads TGTGCCAGCAGCCTCGGGACAGGAGTATCCTACAATGAGCAGTTCTTC. The V and J genes are TRBV3-1 and TRBJ2-1; 8 nucleotides line up with TRBD1. Germline V CDR1 and CDR2: LGHDT, YNNKEL (reference sequence). The CDR3 is 16 residues long. V dropped 4 bases and J dropped 1; count of bases not matched to a gene: 6.

The rearrangement uses TRBV20-1 and TRBJ2-5; 7 nucleotides align to TRBD1. Germline V CDR1 and CDR2: DFQATT, SNEGSKA (reference sequence). Losses at the gene ends were 3 bases for V and 3 bases for J; bases not matched to a gene: 7. The CDR3 is 14 amino acids. As DNA, the CDR3 is TGCAGTGCTAGGAGTTATACAGGGGAAGAGACCCAGTACTTC. Amino acid sequence: CSARSYTGEETQYF.